This T cell receptor beta chain was documented in a study of blood T cell repertoires in COVID-19. In the original processing: By means of reference gene primer amplification, nucleated cell counts were estimated. Assay: immunoSEQ multiplex PCR; the TCRdb copy retains only in-frame clones and omits some. That table furnishes V, J and clone size, whereas the DNA furnished D and trimming. The table has about 90,000 clones, 80% seen once. Sequencing used peripheral blood. The origin of this receptor is a woman aged 70-85 years with acute or convalescent COVID-19.

This chain's CDR3 is CASSQETMRATNEKLFF. CDR3 sequence (DNA): TGCGCCAGCAGCCAAGAAACAATGAGGGCAACTAATGAAAAACTGTTTTTT. The chain uses TRBV4-1 and TRBJ1-4; no firm D call. V was shortened by 0 bases and J by 0 bases, with 11 bases between the two germline ends. This CDR3 comprises 17 residues. Germline V gene sequence: CDR1 MGHRA, CDR2 YSYEKL.